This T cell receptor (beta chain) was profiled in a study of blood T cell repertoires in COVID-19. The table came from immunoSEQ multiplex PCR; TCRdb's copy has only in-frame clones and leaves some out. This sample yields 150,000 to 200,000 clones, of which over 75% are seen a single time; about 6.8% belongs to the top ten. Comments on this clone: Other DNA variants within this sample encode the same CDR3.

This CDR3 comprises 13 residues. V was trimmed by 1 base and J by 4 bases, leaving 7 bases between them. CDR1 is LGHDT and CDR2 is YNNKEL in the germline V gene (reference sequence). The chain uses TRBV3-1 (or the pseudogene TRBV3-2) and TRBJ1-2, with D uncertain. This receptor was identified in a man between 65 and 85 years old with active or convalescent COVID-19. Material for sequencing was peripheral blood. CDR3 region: CASSQGQSYGYTF. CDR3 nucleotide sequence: TGTGCCAGCAGCCAAGGGCAGTCCTATGGCTACACCTTC.